The 15 T cell receptor beta chains in this list originate from one sample, sequenced in a study of T cell repertoires in cytomegalovirus infection. Antigens of these TCRs are unknown. TCRdb reprocessed the reads via MiXCR and lists one record per CDR3 protein. The profile shows about 570,000 distinct CDR3 sequences, approximately 40% of them singletons. Sequencing used cultured PBMCs, obtained from culture after CMV antigen stimulation. These TCRs come from a human donor in good health (CMV status not recorded). Some clones in this sample may be carry-over from other donors' samples.

This clonotype was observed at least ten times. The chain combines TRBV7-8 with TRBJ2-1; 11 nucleotides agree with TRBD1. This CDR3 spans 15 amino acids. CDR1 is SGHVS, CDR2 FQNEAQ, per germline. V was clipped by 5 bases and J by 4 bases; unmatched bases: 4. CDR3 DNA sequence: TGTGCCAGCAGCCCGGGGACAGGGGGGTACAATGAGCAGTTCTTC. This gives the protein CASSPGTGGYNEQFF.

This clonotype has more than one count but fewer than ten. The gene calls are TRBV4-1 and TRBJ1-4; D ambiguous. This CDR3 contains 17 residues. Germline-derived CDR1 and CDR2 are MGHRA and YSYEKL. The V end was cut by 2 bases, the J end by 0 bases, with 13 bases between. The CDR3 nucleotides read TGCGCCAGCAGCCAACTCTTTGCCCGGGCAACTAATGAAAAACTGTTTTTT. Encoded protein: CASSQLFARATNEKLFF.

At least ten counts were recorded for this clonotype. This sequence joins TRBV7-2 and TRBJ1-2, with unresolved D. The germline V gene encodes CDR1 SGHTA and CDR2 FQGNSA. The length of the CDR3 is 16 residues. V was clipped by 1 base and J by 0 bases, with 12 bases between them. Here the CDR3 reads CASSLGWAATNYGYTF. The CDR3 DNA sequence: TGTGCCAGCAGCTTAGGTTGGGCAGCTACTAACTATGGCTACACCTTC.

CDR3 residues: CASTLGFPYEQYF. The CDR3 coding sequence is TGTGCCAGCACCCTTGGCTTTCCCTACGAGCAGTACTTC. V is TRBV7-9 and J is TRBJ2-7; no firm D call. The CDR3 runs to 13 residues. In germline, CDR1 is SEHNR, CDR2 FQNEAQ (reference sequence). V lost 7 bases and J 2 bases, leaving 12 bases between the germline ends.

The chain couples TRBV5-1 to TRBJ2-7; 7 bases fit TRBD1. The trim removed 3 bases at V and 4 bases at J, leaving 16 bases unmatched. The CDR3 length is 17 residues. Germline-derived CDR1 and CDR2 are SGHRS and YFSETQ. CDR3 sequence (DNA): TGCGCCAGCAGCTCCCTGGGCCTCAACAGGGGCACATACGAGCAGTACTTC. This gives the protein CASSSLGLNRGTYEQYF. Full variable domain (outside the CDR3, taken from reference TRBV5-1 and TRBJ2-7): KAGVTQTPRYLIKTRGQQVTLSCSPISGHRSVSWYQQTPGQGLQFLFEYFSETQRNKGNFPGRFSGRQFSNSRSEMNVSTLELGDSALYLCASSSLGLNRGTYEQYFGPGTRLTVT.

V is TRBV12-3 or TRBV12-4 and J is TRBJ1-2; D unresolved. This CDR3 comprises 12 residues. With 6 bases removed from V and 2 bases from J, the gap between germline ends came to 7 bases. The CDR3 DNA reads as TGTGCCAGCAGCTACGACAACTATGGCTACACCTTC. As protein: CASSYDNYGYTF.

The rearrangement joins TRBV6-5 to TRBJ1-1, with D maybe TRBD1 (6 bases). V lost 6 bases and J lost 5, with 22 bases in between. Germline values: CDR1 MNHEY, CDR2 SVGAGI. CDR3 size: 16 residues. The CDR3 nucleotides read TGTGCCAGCAGCTATATGAGAAGGGCCAGGGGAACTGAAGCTTTCTTT. Its protein product is CASSYMRRARGTEAFF.

This clonotype was picked up one time. This sequence joins TRBV18 and TRBJ2-3, with D tentatively TRBD2 (6 bases). Germline lookup yields CDR1 KGHSH and CDR2 LQKENI. This CDR3 comprises 18 residues. V was trimmed by 4 bases and J by 2 bases, leaving 22 bases between them. This chain's CDR3 is CASSRGVQIIQNTDTQYF. In nucleotides, the CDR3 is TGTGCCAGCTCACGGGGGGTACAGATCATCCAGAACACAGATACGCAGTATTTT.

This CDR3 reads CASGDLAGFTGELFF. Here the CDR3 DNA reads TGTGCCAGCGGAGATCTAGCGGGTTTCACCGGGGAGCTGTTTTTT. The chain employs TRBV6-2 or TRBV6-3 and TRBJ2-2; 8 nucleotides agree with TRBD2. This CDR3 is 15 amino acids long. The trim removed 8 bases at V and 4 bases at J, leaving 9 bases unmatched. Germline CDR1 reads MNHEY; CDR2 reads SVGEGT.

V is TRBV28 and J is TRBJ1-2; possibly TRBD1 for D (6 bases). Germline lookup yields CDR1 MDHEN and CDR2 SYDVKM. The CDR3 is 14 residues long. V lost 6 bases to trimming and J lost 0 bases, with 11 bases between them. CDR3 loop: CASRKQGANYGYTF. The CDR3 DNA sequence: TGTGCCAGCAGGAAACAGGGAGCTAACTATGGCTACACCTTC.

This clonotype was picked up many times. At one boundary the junction diverges from the germline segment, which might be a read error. V is TRBV12-3 or TRBV12-4 and J is TRBJ2-5; possible D gene TRBD2, 6 bases. The CDR3 runs to 13 residues. The CDR3 region is CASSLADQETQYF. The CDR3 DNA sequence: TGTGCCAGCAGCTTAGCGGACCAAGAGACCCAGTACTTC.

The chain uses TRBV2 and TRBJ2-5; possible D gene TRBD1, 5 bases. Germline CDR1 is SNHLY and CDR2 is FYNNEI. There are 13 residues in the CDR3. Trimming took off 10 bases at V and 2 bases at J, with 14 bases between the two ends. The CDR3 nucleotides are TGTGCCACCAGCTTGGACAATCAAGAGACCCAGTACTTC. It is translated as CATSLDNQETQYF.

The rearrangement joins TRBV6-7 to TRBJ1-5; no firm D call. TRBV6-7 is reported as an ORF; its role is uncertain. V shed 4 bases and J shed 7 bases, with 11 bases lying between them. The CDR3 runs 13 residues. Written as DNA, the CDR3 is TGTGCCAGCAGTTGTCCTGGCGCGCAGCCCCAGCATTTT. As protein: CASSCPGAQPQHF.

This clonotype was recorded at least ten times. The rearrangement uses TRBV7-8 and TRBJ1-5, with 8 bases identical to TRBD1. After removal of 4 bases from V and 7 bases from J, the junction contained 9 bases not matched to a gene. In germline, CDR1 is SGHVS, CDR2 FQNEAQ. CDR3 length: 15 amino acids. The CDR3 reads CASSSSDRDRQPQHF. CDR3 DNA sequence: TGTGCCAGCAGCTCCTCCGACAGGGACAGGCAGCCCCAGCATTTT.

As DNA, the CDR3 is TGCAGTGCTAGTTCAGGACAGGGGAACACTGAAGCTTTCTTT. It yields the protein CSASSGQGNTEAFF. The V and J genes are TRBV20-1 and TRBJ1-1, with 8 bases fitting TRBD1. Germline-derived CDR1 and CDR2 are DFQATT and SNEGSKA (reference sequence). Trimming took 3 bases from V and 1 from J; bases not matched to a gene: 4. The CDR3 contains 14 residues.